This note documents a single T cell receptor (beta chain) sequence. The target of this receptor is not known. The input lacks base qualities; no much larger clone sits a single base away. V trim: 4 bases; J trim: 2 bases; unmatched bases: 7. From the cysteine through the phenylalanine, the CDR3 covers 15 amino acids. Of the read, only the CDR3 DNA is kept; its 45 bases are in frame from base 1. Sequences SGHDN (CDR1) and FVKESK (CDR2) are obtained from the germline V gene. The High Capacity cDNA Reverse Transcription Kit was used to reverse transcribe all of the isolated RNA, meaning that expressed TCRB transcripts were what got sequenced. Naive, central memory and regulatory T cell samples underwent deep immunoSEQ sequencing, averaging roughly 3.5 million total reads per sample. Sorted cells were lysed in RLT buffer, and RNA was extracted using DNase-treated RNeasy Micro or Mini kits according to cell number. To prevent cross-contamination, every cell subset was processed on its own, while patient and healthy donor samples were processed together. Using the immunoSEQ multiplex PCR, TCRB sequences were amplified from cDNA into 87-bp fragments spanning the CDR3 region. Sequencing of the amplicons was performed on the Illumina HiSeq platform. The study's own analysis went as follows. Synthetic template baselines were used to correct PCR bias computationally, reads within Hamming distance 2 were collapsed together, and singletons that could not be merged were discarded. Reads were aligned to IMGT to assign V, D and J genes, CDR3 length, and insertions or deletions at six rearrangement sites. Within each subset, clonotype counts were normalized to sorted cell number, after which true diversity and Gini coefficients were computed with the tcR R package. Repertoire sharing was quantified using the overlap coefficient calculated on TCRB nucleotide sequences. Sourced from immuneACCESS, this table was stored by TCRdb with only in-frame sequences that have V and J called. A share of the clones is absent; for the studies checked, an unresolved V gene accounts for under half, and the remainder has no known explanation. V, J and clone size are those of that table, while D and trimming were read from the DNA. The sample table lists approximately 150,000 clones, approximately 8.4% of them with a count of one. The ten largest clonotypes hold over 2% of the sample.

This entry belongs to a study of beta chain features in type 1 diabetes (dated by TCRdb to 2016 to 2019). About the study as a whole: No differences in mean age, gender distribution, total cell number or subset yield were found between patients and healthy donors. A total of around 110,000,000 sorted cells were examined across all samples, and RNA yield correlated strongly with the number of cells per subset. The study compared TCRB repertoires of sorted circulating CD4+ T cell subsets between recently diagnosed type 1 diabetes patients and matched healthy donors. Naive and central memory subsets were obtained from all 30 or so donors, but regulatory and stem cell-like memory subsets were isolated from only 8 patients and about 8 healthy donors. What the authors observed across the whole study: Type 1 diabetes patients showed a moderate but significant shortening of TCRB CDR3 length in all four CD4+ subsets. PCR may preferentially amplify shorter templates, but because patient and control samples were amplified and corrected together, any resulting skew would affect both groups equally. Because small numbers of individuals were included in the HLA sub-analyses, any influence of HLA type on TCRB rearrangement was left unresolved. Naive, central memory and regulatory TCRB repertoires appeared to be more similar among patients than among healthy donors. Because cDNA was sequenced instead of genomic DNA, activated cells with high expression could be over-represented, although the groups did not differ in activation or CD3 levels. At VDJ recombination sites, patients with type 1 diabetes made fewer insertions and deleted more nucleotides, a pattern implying thymic rearrangement abnormalities.

From each donor, a single peripheral blood sample of 100 to 150 mL on average was drawn into heparinised tubes. A BD FACSAria II was used to sort naive, central memory, regulatory and stem cell-like memory CD4+ T cells with a panel that included CD45RO, CCR7, CD25, CD127, CD95 and CD27. Every sorted population had a purity above 95%. PBMCs were separated immediately by Lymphoprep density gradient centrifugation and were stained directly, without being cultured. So that batch effects would be minimized, each experiment stained and sorted samples in pairs, pairing one healthy donor with one patient. The V gene is TRBV14 and the J gene is TRBJ2-7; the central 8 bases match TRBD2. This TCR was sampled from a young woman in good health. Sequencing was done on a sample of central memory CD4+ T cells from blood. The CDR3 in this case is CASSPAAGATYEQYF. The sequenced DNA: TGTGCCAGCAGCCCCGCAGCGGGAGCGACCTACGAGCAGTACTTC.